These 26 T cell receptor beta chains were all obtained from the same sample, sequenced in a study of control samples from healthy donors and cancer patients. Clones were read by immunoSEQ multiplex PCR, and TCRdb kept only the in-frame ones, dropping some. There are about 40,000 clones in the sample; about 90% occur only once, and roughly 3.5% lies in the top ten. Sample: blood. These receptors were taken from a woman aged 45-60 years in good health.

The genes are TRBV3-1 (or the pseudogene TRBV3-2) and TRBJ1-3; D call uncertain. Germline V gives CDR1 LGHDT, CDR2 YNNKEL (reference sequence). Trimming cost V 1 base and J 4 bases, with 5 bases left between them. The CDR3 totals 13 residues. Here the CDR3 reads CASSQGRGNTIYF. CDR3 sequence (DNA): TGTGCCAGCAGCCAAGGCAGGGGAAACACCATATATTTT.

The sample holds a few counts of this clone. The chain has TRBV18 and TRBJ1-1; D is perhaps TRBD1 (6 bases). Per germline, CDR1 KGHSH and CDR2 LQKENI. V gave up 3 bases and J gave up 10 bases, with 24 bases separating them. CDR3 length equals 16 residues. CDR3 bases: TGTGCCAGCTCACCTCCATCGGGGGGCCCAAAAGGTGGAGCTTTCTTT. This gives the protein CASSPPSGGPKGGAFF.

The chain recombines TRBV20-1 with TRBJ1-1; tentative D call: TRBD1 (6 bases). Per germline, CDR1 DFQATT and CDR2 SNEGSKA (reference sequence). Trimming removed 5 bases from V and 11 bases from J, with 12 bases in between. The CDR3 contains 10 residues. The CDR3 is CSARDTGAFF. In nucleotides, the CDR3 is TGCAGTGCTCGGGACACCGGGGCTTTCTTT.

The chain is built from TRBV18 and TRBJ2-2; D gene unclear. Germline loops: CDR1 KGHSH, CDR2 LQKENI. This CDR3 region has 14 residues. V lost 1 base to trimming and J lost 5 bases, with 8 bases between them. CDR3 amino acids: CASSPRAETGELFF. In nucleotides, the CDR3 is TGTGCCAGCTCACCACGGGCTGAGACCGGGGAGCTGTTTTTT.

The chain's CDR3 is CASREVRGGEQFF. CDR3 bases: TGCGCCAGCAGGGAGGTTCGGGGCGGCGAGCAGTTCTTC. The chain recombines TRBV5-1 with TRBJ2-1; the D gene could be TRBD1 or TRBD2 (5 bases each). The germline V gene has CDR1 SGHRS and CDR2 YFSETQ. The CDR3 spans 13 residues. Trimming removed 5 bases at V and 10 bases at J, with 16 bases between.

This clone appeared a single time. The rearrangement joins TRBV6-2 or TRBV6-3 to TRBJ1-1; TRBD1 agrees at 7 bases. This CDR3 has 15 amino acids. The V gene end was trimmed by 6 bases and the J gene end by 3 bases; junction bases not matched to a gene: 10. Germline-derived CDR1 and CDR2 are MNHEY and SVGEGT. The chain's CDR3 is CASSSRQGSDTEAFF. The CDR3 nucleotides read TGTGCCAGCAGCTCCCGACAGGGCTCCGACACTGAAGCTTTCTTT.

This chain connects TRBV7-2 to TRBJ2-1; 11 bases agree with TRBD2. Germline V CDR1 and CDR2: SGHTA, FQGNSA. This CDR3 is 16 amino acids long. V gave up 3 bases and J gave up 7 bases; unmatched junction bases: 8. This CDR3 is CASSFPSGGIKNEQFF. The DNA for the CDR3 is TGTGCCAGCAGCTTTCCTAGCGGGGGGATTAAGAATGAGCAGTTCTTC.

The chain uses TRBV4-2 and TRBJ1-5; D may be TRBD1 (5 bases). Germline V gene lookup returns CDR1 LGHNA and CDR2 YNFKEQ. The germline V and J ends were trimmed by 3 bases and 4 bases, with 13 bases remaining between them. This CDR3 has 15 residues. For the CDR3, the DNA is TGTGCCAGCAGCCAGGACCGGGGCCTAAATCAGCCCCAGCATTTT. Its protein product is CASSQDRGLNQPQHF.

The CDR3 loop reads CASSQGGARPRAEAFF. The CDR3 region has the DNA TGTGCCAGCAGCCAAGGAGGCGCCCGACCGAGGGCTGAAGCTTTCTTT. V usage is TRBV3-1 (or the pseudogene TRBV3-2) and J usage is TRBJ1-1; D gene uncertain. CDR1 and CDR2 from the germline V gene are LGHDT and YNNKEL (reference sequence). Trimming removed 1 base at V and 6 bases at J, with 18 bases between. The CDR3 length is 16 residues.

The J gene is TRBJ1-1, the V gene TRBV9; D is uncertain. The germline CDR1 and CDR2 sequences are SGDLS and YYNGEE. The CDR3 totals 13 residues. V lost 3 bases, J lost 4 bases, and 10 bases lay in between. CDR3 in amino acids: CASSGVSRTEAFF. Written as DNA, the CDR3 is TGTGCCAGCAGCGGGGTCTCTCGCACTGAAGCTTTCTTT.

V gene TRBV28 combines with J gene TRBJ1-6, with 10 bases aligning to TRBD1. V lost 6 bases to trimming and J lost 7 bases; unmatched junction nucleotides: 9. This CDR3 comprises 16 residues. CDR1 is MDHEN, CDR2 SYDVKM, per germline. As DNA, the CDR3 is TGTGCCAGCAGGACCCCGGGACAGGGGTTCAATTCACCCCTCCACTTT. This gives the protein CASRTPGQGFNSPLHF.

This clone came up a few times. The chain carries TRBV28 and TRBJ2-1, with D perhaps matching TRBD2 (6 bases). Germline loops: CDR1 MDHEN, CDR2 SYDVKM. The germline V and J ends were trimmed by 6 bases and 2 bases, with 17 bases remaining between them. The CDR3 loop spans 16 amino acids. The CDR3 nucleotides are TGTGCCAGCAGCCCAATAGAGGAGGGACCCTACAATGAGCAGTTCTTC. This encodes CASSPIEEGPYNEQFF. The full variable domain, rest sourced from reference TRBV28 and TRBJ2-1, is DVKVTQSSRYLVKRTGEKVFLECVQDMDHENMFWYRQDPGLGLRLIYFSYDVKMKEKGDIPEGYSVSREKKERFSLILESASTNQTSMYLCASSPIEEGPYNEQFFGPGTRLTVL.

In its sample, this clone was seen once. The genes are TRBV6-2 or TRBV6-3 and TRBJ1-5; D not certain. This CDR3 is built from 18 residues. Germline V gene lookup returns CDR1 MNHEY and CDR2 SVGEGT. V was pared by 0 bases and J by 0 bases, with 15 bases between. In nucleotides, the CDR3 is TGTGCCAGCAGTTACTCTGGCGGGCGGCGGCTTAGCAATCAGCCCCAGCATTTT. Protein product: CASSYSGGRRLSNQPQHF.

The chain uses TRBV5-1 and TRBJ2-2; D may be TRBD2 (5 bases). The V end was cut by 2 bases, the J end by 0 bases, with 8 bases between. Germline V gives CDR1 SGHRS, CDR2 YFSETQ. This CDR3 spans 15 amino acids. The CDR3 DNA reads TGCGCCAGCAGCTTCGGGAAAGCGAACACCGGGGAGCTGTTTTTT. Translation: CASSFGKANTGELFF.

V gene TRBV12-3 or TRBV12-4 combines with J gene TRBJ1-1; TRBD1 might be the D (5 bases). V lost 6 bases and J lost 7, with 9 bases in between. There are 11 residues in the CDR3. CDR3 protein: CASRSGSEAFF. The CDR3 DNA is TGTGCCAGCAGGTCAGGGAGTGAAGCTTTCTTT.

The CDR3: CASSSRQSHGYTF. The CDR3 DNA sequence: TGTGCCAGCAGCTCCCGACAAAGTCATGGCTACACCTTC. This chain joins TRBV6-6 and TRBJ1-2; D is unresolved. V was pared by 6 bases and J by 6 bases, with 14 bases between. CDR1 and CDR2 from the germline V gene are MNHNY and SVGAGI (reference sequence). The CDR3 spans 13 residues.

This chain links TRBV6-5 with TRBJ2-7; tentatively, D is TRBD1 (6 bases). V was clipped by 7 bases and J by 3 bases, with 16 bases between them. The germline V gene has CDR1 MNHEY and CDR2 SVGAGI. CDR3 length: 14 residues. CDR3 residues: CASTGENRNYEQYF. In DNA, the CDR3 is TGTGCCAGCACAGGGGAAAATAGGAACTACGAGCAGTACTTC.

V usage is TRBV28 and J usage is TRBJ2-7, with 8 positions matching TRBD1. V shed 2 bases, J shed 10 bases, and the junction held 4 bases outside the gene matches. Per the germline V gene, CDR1 is MDHEN and CDR2 is SYDVKM. CDR3 length: 12 residues. The CDR3 DNA is TGTGCCAGCAGTTTAGGGACAGGCGTTCAGTACTTC. It specifies CASSLGTGVQYF.

The J gene is TRBJ1-1, the V gene TRBV7-2; a weak D match, TRBD1 (5 bases). The CDR3 spans 14 residues. CDR1 and CDR2 (germline): SGHTA, FQGNSA. Deletions cut 2 bases from V and 10 bases from J, with 17 bases between. For the CDR3, the DNA is TGTGCCAGCAGCTTAAAACGGACGGGGGGGTTAGCTTTCTTT. This gives the protein CASSLKRTGGLAFF.

This clone was seen a few times. The CDR3 sequence: CASSSESQLTYNEQFF. The CDR3 bases are TGTGCCAGCAGCTCCGAAAGTCAACTCACATACAATGAGCAGTTCTTC. The chain couples TRBV7-2 to TRBJ2-1, with unresolved D. Germline V CDR1 and CDR2: SGHTA, FQGNSA. V was shortened by 4 bases and J by 4 bases, with 17 bases between the two germline ends. The CDR3 is made up of 16 amino acids. Combining the CDR3 with reference TRBV7-2 and TRBJ2-1 gives the whole variable domain GAGVSQSPSNKVTEKGKDVELRCDPISGHTALYWYRQSLGQGLEFLIYFQGNSAPDKSGLPSDRFSAERTGGSVSTLTIQRTQQEDSAVYLCASSSESQLTYNEQFFGPGTRLTVL.

This clone was detected a few times. The V and J genes are TRBV24-1 and TRBJ2-5; D is perhaps TRBD1 (6 bases). This CDR3 contains 13 residues. V lost 5 bases and J lost 5, with 11 bases in between. Looked up from germline, CDR1 is KGHDR and CDR2 is SFDVKD. CDR3: CATSALRGETQYF. Here the CDR3 DNA reads TGTGCCACCAGTGCCCTAAGGGGGGAGACCCAGTACTTC.

V usage is TRBV11-1 and J usage is TRBJ1-2, with D possibly TRBD1 on 6 matching bases. Germline assignment: CDR1 SGHAT and CDR2 FQDESV (reference sequence). The CDR3 runs 14 residues. V was cut by 5 bases and J by 1 base, with 11 bases left in between. CDR3 in amino acids: CASSLTGDNYGYTF. The CDR3, as DNA: TGTGCCAGCAGCCTGACAGGAGATAACTATGGCTACACCTTC.

The chain joins TRBV7-8 to TRBJ2-1; no reliable D call. The V gene lost 5 bases and the J gene lost 4 bases, with 9 bases spanning the gap. The CDR3 is made up of 13 amino acids. Germline CDR1 is SGHVS and CDR2 is FQNEAQ. CDR3 coding DNA: TGTGCCAGCAGCCCAGGAACTTACAATGAGCAGTTCTTC. As protein: CASSPGTYNEQFF.

This chain connects TRBV19 to TRBJ2-1, with unresolved D. From germline, CDR1 is LNHDA and CDR2 SQIVND (reference sequence). CDR3 length: 15 residues. Trimming left V 3 bases short and J 6 bases short, with 15 bases between. DNA for the CDR3: TGTGCCAGTAGTATCTCTATCATAGGTATCAATGAGCAGTTCTTC. This sequence encodes CASSISIIGINEQFF.

The rearrangement joins TRBV19 to TRBJ2-2; no definite D call. The germline V gene has CDR1 LNHDA and CDR2 SQIVND (reference sequence). The CDR3 sequence is 12 residues long. V lost 5 bases and J 3 bases, leaving 4 bases between the germline ends. CDR3 sequence (DNA): TGTGCCAGTAGTCTGTACACCGGGGAGCTGTTTTTT. Translating gives CASSLYTGELFF.

This chain joins TRBV27 and TRBJ1-1; D gene unclear. CDR1 is MNHEY, CDR2 SMNVEV, per germline (reference sequence). Trimming cost V 2 bases and J 0 bases, with 13 bases left between them. This CDR3 is 16 amino acids long. CDR3 nucleotides: TGTGCCAGCAGTTTACGTGGAGGATACATGAACACTGAAGCTTTCTTT. Translating it yields CASSLRGGYMNTEAFF.